This T cell receptor beta chain originates from a study of Ad26.COV2.S vaccination and SARS-CoV-2 variants. Specified treatment: around 19 received Ad26.COV2.S at low or high dose, single or two shots; 5 received placebo; per-sample allocation not given. Day 63 after the first injection of vaccine or placebo was the sampling time. Spike of the Wuhan-strain SARS-CoV-2 was expressed by an Ad26 vector, which formed the vaccine. Method: immunoSEQ multiplex PCR; TCRdb's copy keeps in-frame clones and lacks some. The sample records hundreds of thousands of clones, around 90% being singletons. Only a few counts were recorded for this clone. CDR3 length: 13 residues. In germline, CDR1 is SGHNT, CDR2 YYREEE (reference sequence). Trimming left V 9 bases short and J 7 bases short, with 20 bases between.

This clonotype originated in a person between 18 and 59 years old who received the Ad26.COV2.S COVID-19 vaccine or a placebo. The genes are TRBV5-4 and TRBJ2-7; no firm D call. The source was peripheral blood, collected in a trial of Ad26.COV2.S vaccine versus placebo. CDR3 in amino acids: CATRLMGGREQYF. DNA of the CDR3: TGTGCCACCCGCTTGATGGGCGGTCGGGAGCAGTACTTC.